Sequencing of this T cell receptor beta chain was carried out in a study of T cells in Graves' hyperthyroidism and ophthalmopathy. Those patients with uncontrolled infection, other autoimmune disease, pregnancy or lactation were excluded. Germline V gene data show CDR1 as LNHNV and CDR2 as YYDKDF (reference sequence). V was cut by 0 bases and J by 3 bases, with 8 bases left in between. This CDR3 is 15 amino acids long. Study-wide results and caveats: Blood also showed most of the thyroid clonotypes that were expanded above 0.001. Model-based prediction identified ophthalmopathy a median approximately 6 months prior to its onset.

Regarding this clonotype: Its antigen is still unknown.

RNA transcripts gave rise to amplified TCR beta CDR3 regions. HTBI primers were employed in a first-round RT-PCR of the TCR CDR3. TCRdb re-called the multiplex PCR reads through MiXCR, storing one row per CDR3 protein. The sample lists approximately 510,000 distinct CDR3 sequences, 46% occurring once. J is TRBJ2-2 and V is TRBV15, with no clear D. The sequence was collected from an adult woman with Graves' disease, either hyperthyroidism or ophthalmopathy (not recorded which). Specimen: peripheral blood or thyroid tissue (not recorded which). The CDR3 protein is CATSRDLGDTGELFF. The CDR3 region has the DNA TGTGCCACCAGCAGAGATCTTGGGGACACCGGGGAGCTGTTTTTT.